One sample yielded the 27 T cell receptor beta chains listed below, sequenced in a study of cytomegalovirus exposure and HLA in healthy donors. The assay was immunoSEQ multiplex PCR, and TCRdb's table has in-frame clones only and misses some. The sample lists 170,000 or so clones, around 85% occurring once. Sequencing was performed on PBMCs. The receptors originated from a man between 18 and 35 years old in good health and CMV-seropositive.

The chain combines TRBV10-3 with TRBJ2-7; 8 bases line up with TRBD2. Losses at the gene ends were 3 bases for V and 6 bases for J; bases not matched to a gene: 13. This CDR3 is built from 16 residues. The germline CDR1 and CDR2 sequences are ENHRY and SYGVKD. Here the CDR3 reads CAISDMGGGLRAEQYF. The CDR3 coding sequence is TGTGCCATCAGTGATATGGGCGGGGGGCTAAGAGCCGAGCAGTACTTC.

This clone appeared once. In DNA form, the CDR3 reads TGTGCCAGTAGTATAGGTATTGGCGGGAGCCACACCGGGGAGCTGTTTTTT. The encoded protein is CASSIGIGGSHTGELFF. V is TRBV19 and J is TRBJ2-2, with TRBD2 matching over 7 bases. J was trimmed by 3 bases and V by 1 base; bases with no gene match: 8. Germline V gene sequence: CDR1 LNHDA, CDR2 SQIVND (reference sequence). The CDR3 runs to 17 residues.

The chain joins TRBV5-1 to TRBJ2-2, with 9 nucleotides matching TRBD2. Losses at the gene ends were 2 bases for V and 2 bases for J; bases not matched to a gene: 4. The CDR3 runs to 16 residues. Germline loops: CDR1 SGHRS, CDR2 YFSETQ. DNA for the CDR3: TGCGCCAGCAGCTTAAGTAGCGGGGGAAACACCGGGGAGCTGTTTTTT. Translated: CASSLSSGGNTGELFF.

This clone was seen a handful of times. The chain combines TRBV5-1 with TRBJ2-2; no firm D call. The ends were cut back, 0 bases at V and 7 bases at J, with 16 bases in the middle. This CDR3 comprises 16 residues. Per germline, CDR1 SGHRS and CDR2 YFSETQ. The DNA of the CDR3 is TGCGCCAGCAGCTTGGCCGTCGCGTCTAGTGGCGGGGAGCTGTTTTTT. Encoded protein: CASSLAVASSGGELFF.

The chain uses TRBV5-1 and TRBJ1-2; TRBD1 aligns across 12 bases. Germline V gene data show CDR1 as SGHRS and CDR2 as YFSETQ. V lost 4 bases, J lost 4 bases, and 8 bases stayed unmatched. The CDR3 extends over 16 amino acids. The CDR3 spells CASSVGTGGASYGYTF. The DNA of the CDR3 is TGCGCCAGCAGCGTGGGGACAGGGGGCGCGTCCTATGGCTACACCTTC.

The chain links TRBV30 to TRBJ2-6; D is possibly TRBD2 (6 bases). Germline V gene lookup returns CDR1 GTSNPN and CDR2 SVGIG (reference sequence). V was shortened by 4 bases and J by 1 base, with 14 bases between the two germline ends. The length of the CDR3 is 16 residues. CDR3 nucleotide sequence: TGTGCCTGGAAGGGGCAGGAGGGATCTGGGGCCAACGTCCTGACTTTC. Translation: CAWKGQEGSGANVLTF.

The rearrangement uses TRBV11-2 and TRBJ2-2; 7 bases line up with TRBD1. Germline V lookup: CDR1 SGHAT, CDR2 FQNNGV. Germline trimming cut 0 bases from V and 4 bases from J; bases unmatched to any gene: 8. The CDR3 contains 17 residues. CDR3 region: CASSLDLNRGGTGELFF. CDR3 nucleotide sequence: TGTGCCAGCAGCTTAGATCTAAACAGGGGCGGCACCGGGGAGCTGTTTTTT.

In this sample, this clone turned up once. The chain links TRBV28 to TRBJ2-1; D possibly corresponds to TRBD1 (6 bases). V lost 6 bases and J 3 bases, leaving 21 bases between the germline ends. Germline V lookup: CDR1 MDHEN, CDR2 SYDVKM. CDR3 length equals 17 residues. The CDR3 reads CASRSPDGQPFYNEQFF. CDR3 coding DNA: TGTGCCAGCAGGAGTCCGGATGGACAGCCATTCTACAATGAGCAGTTCTTC.

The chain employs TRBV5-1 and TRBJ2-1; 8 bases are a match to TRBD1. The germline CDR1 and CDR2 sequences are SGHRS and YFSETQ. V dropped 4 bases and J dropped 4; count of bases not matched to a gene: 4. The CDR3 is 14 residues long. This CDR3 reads CASSMGQAYNEQFF. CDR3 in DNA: TGCGCCAGCAGCATGGGACAGGCTTACAATGAGCAGTTCTTC.

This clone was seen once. CDR3 in DNA: TGTGCCACCAGCAGAGAGGGAGTGGACTATGGCTACACCTTC. Amino acid sequence: CATSREGVDYGYTF. The gene calls are TRBV15 and TRBJ1-2; D is unclear. CDR1 and CDR2 (germline): LNHNV, YYDKDF (reference sequence). This CDR3 is 14 amino acids long. V was cut by 0 bases and J by 3 bases, with 8 bases left in between.

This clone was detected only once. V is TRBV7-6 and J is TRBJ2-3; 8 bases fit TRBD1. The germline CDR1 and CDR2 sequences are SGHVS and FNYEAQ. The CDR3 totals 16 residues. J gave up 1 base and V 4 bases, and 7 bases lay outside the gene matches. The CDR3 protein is CASSSPPGQGTDTQYF. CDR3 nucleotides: TGTGCCAGCAGCTCCCCTCCGGGACAGGGCACAGATACGCAGTATTTT.

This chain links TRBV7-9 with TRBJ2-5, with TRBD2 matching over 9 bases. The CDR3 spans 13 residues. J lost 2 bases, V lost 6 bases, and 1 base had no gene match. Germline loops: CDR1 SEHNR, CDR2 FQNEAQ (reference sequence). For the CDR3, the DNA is TGTGCCAGCAGGACTAGCGGACAAGAGACCCAGTACTTC. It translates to CASRTSGQETQYF.

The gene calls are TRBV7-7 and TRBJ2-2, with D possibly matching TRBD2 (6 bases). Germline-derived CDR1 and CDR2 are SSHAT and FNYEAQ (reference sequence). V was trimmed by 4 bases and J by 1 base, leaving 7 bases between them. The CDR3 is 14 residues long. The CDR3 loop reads CASSSGLNTGELFF. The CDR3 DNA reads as TGTGCCAGCAGCTCGGGACTGAACACCGGGGAGCTGTTTTTT.

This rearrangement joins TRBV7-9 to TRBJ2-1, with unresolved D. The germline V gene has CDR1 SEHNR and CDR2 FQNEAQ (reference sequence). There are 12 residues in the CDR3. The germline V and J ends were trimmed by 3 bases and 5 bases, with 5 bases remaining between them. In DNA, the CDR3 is TGTGCCAGCAGCTTGCGCGACAATGAGCAGTTCTTC. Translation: CASSLRDNEQFF.

CDR3 loop: CSAERTDTQYF. CDR3 bases: TGCAGTGCTGAGCGCACAGATACGCAGTATTTT. V is TRBV20-1 and J is TRBJ2-3; D unresolved. V lost 5 bases to trimming and J lost 1 base, with 4 bases between them. CDR3 length: 11 residues. Looked up from germline, CDR1 is DFQATT and CDR2 is SNEGSKA (reference sequence).

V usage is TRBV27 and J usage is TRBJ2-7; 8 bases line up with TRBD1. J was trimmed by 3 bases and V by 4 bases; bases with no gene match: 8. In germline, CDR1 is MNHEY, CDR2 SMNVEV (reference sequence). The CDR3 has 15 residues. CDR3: CASSSGQGPIYEQYF. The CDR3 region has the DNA TGTGCCAGCAGTTCAGGACAGGGCCCAATCTACGAGCAGTACTTC.

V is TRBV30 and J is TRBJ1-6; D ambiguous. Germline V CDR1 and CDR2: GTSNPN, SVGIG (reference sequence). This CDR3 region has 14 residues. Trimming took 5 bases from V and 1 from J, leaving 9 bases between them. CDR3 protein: CAWAGLSYNSPLHF. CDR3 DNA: TGTGCCTGGGCAGGACTGTCCTATAATTCACCCCTCCACTTT. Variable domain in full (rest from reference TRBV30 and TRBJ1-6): SQTIHQWPATLVQPVGSPLSLECTVEGTSNPNLYWYRQAAGRGLQLLFYSVGIGQISSEVPQNLSASRPQDRQFILSSKKLLLSDSGFYLCAWAGLSYNSPLHFGNGTRLTVT.

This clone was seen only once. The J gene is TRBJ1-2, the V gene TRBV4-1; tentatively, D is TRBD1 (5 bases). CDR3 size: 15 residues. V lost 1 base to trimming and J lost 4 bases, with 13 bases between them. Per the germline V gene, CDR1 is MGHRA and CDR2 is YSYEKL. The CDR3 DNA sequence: TGCGCCAGCAGCCAAGGGGCCAGGGATTTCTATGGCTACACCTTC. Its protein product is CASSQGARDFYGYTF.

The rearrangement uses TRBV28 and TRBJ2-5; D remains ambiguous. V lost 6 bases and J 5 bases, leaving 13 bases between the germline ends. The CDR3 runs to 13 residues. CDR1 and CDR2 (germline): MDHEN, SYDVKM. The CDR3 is CASRPGGSETQYF. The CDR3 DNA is TGTGCCAGCAGGCCCGGTGGTTCGGAGACCCAGTACTTC.

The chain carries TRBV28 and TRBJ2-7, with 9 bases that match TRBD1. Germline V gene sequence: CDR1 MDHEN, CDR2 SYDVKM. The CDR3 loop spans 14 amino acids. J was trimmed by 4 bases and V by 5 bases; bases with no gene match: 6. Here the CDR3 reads CASSAGTGQYEQYF. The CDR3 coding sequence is TGTGCCAGCAGTGCCGGGACAGGGCAATACGAGCAGTACTTC.

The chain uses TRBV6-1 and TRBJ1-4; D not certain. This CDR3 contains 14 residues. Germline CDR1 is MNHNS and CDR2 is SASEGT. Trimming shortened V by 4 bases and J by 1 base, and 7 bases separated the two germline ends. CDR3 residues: CASSAWQTNEKLFF. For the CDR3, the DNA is TGTGCCAGCAGTGCTTGGCAAACTAATGAAAAACTGTTTTTT.

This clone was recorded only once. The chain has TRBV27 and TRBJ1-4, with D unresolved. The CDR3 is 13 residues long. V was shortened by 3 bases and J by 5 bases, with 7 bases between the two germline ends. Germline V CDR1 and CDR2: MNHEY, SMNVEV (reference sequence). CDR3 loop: CASSFRKNEKLFF. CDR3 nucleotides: TGTGCCAGCAGTTTCAGAAAAAATGAAAAACTGTTTTTT.

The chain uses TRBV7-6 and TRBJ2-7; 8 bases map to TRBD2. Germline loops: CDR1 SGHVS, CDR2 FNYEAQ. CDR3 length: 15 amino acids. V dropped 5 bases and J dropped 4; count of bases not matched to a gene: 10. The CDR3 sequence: CASSKAGAAGYEQYF. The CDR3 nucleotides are TGTGCCAGCAGCAAAGCGGGGGCCGCGGGTTACGAGCAGTACTTC.

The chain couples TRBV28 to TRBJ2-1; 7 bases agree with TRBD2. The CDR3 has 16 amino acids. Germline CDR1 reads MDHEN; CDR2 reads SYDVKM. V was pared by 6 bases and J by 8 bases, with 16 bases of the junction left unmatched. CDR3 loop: CASSYGEREVNDEQFF. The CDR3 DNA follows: TGTGCCAGCAGCTATGGGGAACGGGAGGTGAATGATGAGCAGTTCTTC.

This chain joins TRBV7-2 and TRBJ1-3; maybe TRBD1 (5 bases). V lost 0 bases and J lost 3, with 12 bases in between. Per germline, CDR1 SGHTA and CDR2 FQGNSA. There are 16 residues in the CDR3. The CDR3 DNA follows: TGTGCCAGCAGCTTAGCGCAGGCAGGGCTTGGAAACACCATATATTTT. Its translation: CASSLAQAGLGNTIYF.

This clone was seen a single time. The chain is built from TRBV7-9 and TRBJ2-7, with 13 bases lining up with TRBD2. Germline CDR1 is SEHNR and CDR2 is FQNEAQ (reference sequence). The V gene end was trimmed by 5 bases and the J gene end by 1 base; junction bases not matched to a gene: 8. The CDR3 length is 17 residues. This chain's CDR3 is CASSPGLAGTQSYEQYF. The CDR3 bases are TGTGCCAGCAGCCCGGGACTAGCGGGGACGCAATCCTACGAGCAGTACTTC.

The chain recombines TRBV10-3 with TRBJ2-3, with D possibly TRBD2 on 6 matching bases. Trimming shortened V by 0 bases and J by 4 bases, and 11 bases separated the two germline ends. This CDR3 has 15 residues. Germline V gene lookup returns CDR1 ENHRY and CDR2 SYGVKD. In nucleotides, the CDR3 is TGTGCCATCAGTGAGTCTATCGGGAGTGCAGATACGCAGTATTTT. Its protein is CAISESIGSADTQYF.